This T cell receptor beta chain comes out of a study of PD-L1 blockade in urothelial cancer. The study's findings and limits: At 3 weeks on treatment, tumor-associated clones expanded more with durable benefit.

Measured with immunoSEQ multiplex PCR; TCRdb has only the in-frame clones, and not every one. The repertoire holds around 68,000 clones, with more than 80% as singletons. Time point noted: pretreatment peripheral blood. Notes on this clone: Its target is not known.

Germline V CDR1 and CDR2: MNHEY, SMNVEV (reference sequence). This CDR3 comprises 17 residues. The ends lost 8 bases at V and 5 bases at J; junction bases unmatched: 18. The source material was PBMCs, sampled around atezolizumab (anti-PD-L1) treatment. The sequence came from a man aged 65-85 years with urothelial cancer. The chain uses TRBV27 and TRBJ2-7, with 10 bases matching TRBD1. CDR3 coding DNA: TGTGCCAGCGGGACTACTTATACCGGGACAGGGGACGACGAGCAGTACTTC. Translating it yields CASGTTYTGTGDDEQYF.